Shown below are 14 T cell receptor beta chains from a single sample sequenced in a study of cytomegalovirus exposure and HLA in healthy donors. This PCR relied on a set of 60 Vbeta primers and 13 Jbeta primers. Clones were sequenced by immunoSEQ multiplex PCR, and TCRdb holds only the in-frame ones, with some missing. The data contain about 200,000 clones, roughly 90% of them singletons. The sequenced material came from PBMCs. The receptors originated from a boy between 2 and 15 years old in good health and CMV-seronegative.

The chain has TRBV18 and TRBJ1-5; 7 bases fit TRBD1. V lost 2 bases to trimming and J lost 2 bases; unmatched junction nucleotides: 3. This CDR3 comprises 15 residues. Germline CDR1 is KGHSH and CDR2 is LQKENI. The chain's CDR3 is CASSPTGAGNQPQHF. The CDR3, as DNA: TGTGCCAGCTCACCAACAGGGGCCGGCAATCAGCCCCAGCATTTT.

In regard to this clone: One junction end does not reproduce the germline sequence, and a read error may be involved. The chain uses TRBV7-9 and TRBJ1-4, with TRBD1 matching 7 bases. The germline V gene has CDR1 SEHNR and CDR2 FQNEAQ (reference sequence). This CDR3 region has 16 residues. The CDR3 loop is CSSSSLRQGRNEKLFF. The CDR3 bases are TGTTCCAGCAGCTCTCTGAGACAGGGTAGGAATGAAAAACTGTTTTTT.

This chain uses TRBV6-1 with TRBJ1-5, with TRBD1 as a possible D gene (6 bases). V dropped 7 bases and J dropped 5 bases, with 15 bases sitting between them. The germline CDR1 and CDR2 sequences are MNHNS and SASEGT. This CDR3 spans 14 amino acids. As DNA, the CDR3 is TGTGCCAGCATCCGACAGGAATCGGATCAGCCCCAGCATTTT. Its protein product is CASIRQESDQPQHF.

The V gene is TRBV9, the J gene TRBJ2-7, with 9 bases fitting TRBD2. V lost 3 bases and J lost 5; bases outside the gene matches: 9. The V gene's germline CDR1 is SGDLS and CDR2 YYNGEE. The CDR3 is 15 amino acids. CDR3 loop: CASSASGTSNHEQYF. Written as DNA, the CDR3 is TGTGCCAGCAGCGCCTCCGGGACTAGCAACCACGAGCAGTACTTC.

The chain is built from TRBV29-1 and TRBJ2-1; TRBD2 agrees at 8 bases. The V and J ends lost 0 bases and 3 bases, in that order; junction bases with no gene match: 10. The CDR3 consists of 17 residues. Germline CDR1 and CDR2: SQVTM and ANQGSEA. CDR3 region: CSVEEGASGSHYNEQFF. DNA for the CDR3: TGCAGCGTTGAAGAAGGGGCTAGCGGGTCTCACTACAATGAGCAGTTCTTC.

V is TRBV2 and J is TRBJ1-1; possibly TRBD1 for D (5 bases). CDR3 length: 16 residues. The V gene lost 3 bases and the J gene lost 0 bases, with 14 bases spanning the gap. Germline loops: CDR1 SNHLY, CDR2 FYNNEI. CDR3 nucleotides: TGTGCCAGCAGTGAGCGGACAAGCGGGGTGAACACTGAAGCTTTCTTT. It is translated as CASSERTSGVNTEAFF.

This clone was seen a single time. One end of the junction varies from germline; a read error may be responsible. The chain joins TRBV7-9 to TRBJ1-2, with D uncertain. Germline loops: CDR1 SEHNR, CDR2 FQNEAQ (reference sequence). This CDR3 comprises 11 residues. The CDR3 reads CSSSSIYGYTF. CDR3 nucleotides: TGTTCCAGCAGCTCTATCTATGGCTACACCTTC.

This clone has only a few counts. This chain connects TRBV14 to TRBJ2-7; D might be TRBD1 (6 bases). CDR1 is SGHDN and CDR2 is FVKESK in the germline V gene. The CDR3 runs to 15 residues. Trimming left V 4 bases short and J 0 bases short, with 13 bases between. CDR3 loop: CASSLGQPNSYEQYF. The DNA for the CDR3 is TGTGCCAGCAGCCTAGGACAGCCCAACTCCTACGAGCAGTACTTC.

The chain employs TRBV5-1 and TRBJ2-6, with 7 bases lining up with TRBD1. The CDR3 has 17 residues. Looked up from germline, CDR1 is SGHRS and CDR2 is YFSETQ. With V trimmed by 0 bases and J by 3 bases, 6 bases remained unmatched. This CDR3 is CASSLDRGVYGANVLTF. For the CDR3, the DNA is TGCGCCAGCAGCTTGGACAGGGGAGTTTATGGGGCCAACGTCCTGACTTTC. Supplemented by reference TRBV5-1 and TRBJ2-6, the full variable domain reads KAGVTQTPRYLIKTRGQQVTLSCSPISGHRSVSWYQQTPGQGLQFLFEYFSETQRNKGNFPGRFSGRQFSNSRSEMNVSTLELGDSALYLCASSLDRGVYGANVLTFGAGSRLTVL.

The rearrangement links TRBV11-2 to TRBJ1-5; D call uncertain. Germline-derived CDR1 and CDR2 are SGHAT and FQNNGV. V shed 1 base and J shed 7 bases, with 8 bases lying between them. This CDR3 contains 13 residues. CDR3 region: CASSLVVGQPQHF. CDR3 DNA sequence: TGTGCCAGCAGCTTAGTTGTCGGGCAGCCCCAGCATTTT.

This chain joins TRBV28 and TRBJ1-5; 12 bases line up with TRBD1. The ends lost 4 bases at V and 1 base at J; junction bases unmatched: 5. The CDR3 is made up of 17 amino acids. Germline CDR1 and CDR2: MDHEN and SYDVKM. The CDR3 loop is CASSSGTGGTSNQPQHF. For the CDR3, the DNA is TGTGCCAGCAGTTCCGGGACAGGGGGCACCAGCAATCAGCCCCAGCATTTT.

In this sample, this clone turned up a few times. The CDR3 DNA reads as TGCGCCAGCAGCCCCGTCCCTACTAGCGGGGGGTCTTCCTACAATGAGCAGTTCTTC. Its translation is CASSPVPTSGGSSYNEQFF. The V call is TRBV5-1, the J call TRBJ2-1; 12 bases match TRBD2. The CDR3 length is 19 residues. The junction had 12 bases not matched to a gene; V was cut back by 4 bases and J by 1 base. Germline V gene data show CDR1 as SGHRS and CDR2 as YFSETQ. Combining the CDR3 with reference TRBV5-1 and TRBJ2-1 gives the whole variable domain KAGVTQTPRYLIKTRGQQVTLSCSPISGHRSVSWYQQTPGQGLQFLFEYFSETQRNKGNFPGRFSGRQFSNSRSEMNVSTLELGDSALYLCASSPVPTSGGSSYNEQFFGPGTRLTVL.

This clone occurred once. The J gene is TRBJ2-6, the V gene TRBV18; 8 bases match TRBD1. Per the germline V gene, CDR1 is KGHSH and CDR2 is LQKENI. With V trimmed by 0 bases and J by 0 bases, 1 base remained unmatched. CDR3 length: 17 residues. The CDR3 region is CASSPPGQGSGANVLTF. DNA of the CDR3: TGTGCCAGCTCACCACCCGGACAGGGCTCTGGGGCCAACGTCCTGACTTTC.

This chain links TRBV27 with TRBJ2-7; 7 bases map to TRBD1. Trimming took 5 bases from V and 4 from J; bases not matched to a gene: 8. The CDR3 loop spans 14 amino acids. Germline values: CDR1 MNHEY, CDR2 SMNVEV (reference sequence). CDR3 region: CASSESGGAYEQYF. The CDR3 nucleotides read TGTGCCAGCAGTGAGTCAGGGGGAGCTTACGAGCAGTACTTC.